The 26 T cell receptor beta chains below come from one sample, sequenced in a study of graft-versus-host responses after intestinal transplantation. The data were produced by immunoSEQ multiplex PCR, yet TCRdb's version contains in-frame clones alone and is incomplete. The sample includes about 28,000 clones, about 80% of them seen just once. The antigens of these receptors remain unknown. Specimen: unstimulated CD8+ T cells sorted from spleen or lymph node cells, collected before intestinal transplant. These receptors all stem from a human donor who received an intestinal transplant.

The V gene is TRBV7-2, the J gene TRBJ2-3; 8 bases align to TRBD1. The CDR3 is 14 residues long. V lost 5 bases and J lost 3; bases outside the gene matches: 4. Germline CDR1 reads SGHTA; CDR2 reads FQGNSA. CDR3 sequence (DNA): TGTGCCAGCAGCCCGGGACAGGATACAGATACGCAGTATTTT. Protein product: CASSPGQDTDTQYF.

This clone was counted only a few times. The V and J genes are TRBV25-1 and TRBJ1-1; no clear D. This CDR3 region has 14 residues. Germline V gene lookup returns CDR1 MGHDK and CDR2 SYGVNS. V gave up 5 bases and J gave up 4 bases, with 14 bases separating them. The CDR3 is CASSLSGAGTEAFF. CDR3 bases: TGTGCCAGCAGTCTCTCGGGCGCGGGCACTGAAGCTTTCTTT.

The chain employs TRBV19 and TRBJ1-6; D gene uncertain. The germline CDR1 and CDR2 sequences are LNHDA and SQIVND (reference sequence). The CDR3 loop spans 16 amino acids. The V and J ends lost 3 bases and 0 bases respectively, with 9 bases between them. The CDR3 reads CASSMLGSSYNSPLHF. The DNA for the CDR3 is TGTGCCAGTAGTATGCTGGGGAGCTCCTATAATTCACCCCTCCACTTT.

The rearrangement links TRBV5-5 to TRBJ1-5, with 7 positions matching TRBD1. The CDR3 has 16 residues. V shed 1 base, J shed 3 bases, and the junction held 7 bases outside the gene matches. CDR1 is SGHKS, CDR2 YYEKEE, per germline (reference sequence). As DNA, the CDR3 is TGTGCCAGCAGCTTGACAGGGGCCGGGTTCAATCAGCCCCAGCATTTT. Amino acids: CASSLTGAGFNQPQHF.

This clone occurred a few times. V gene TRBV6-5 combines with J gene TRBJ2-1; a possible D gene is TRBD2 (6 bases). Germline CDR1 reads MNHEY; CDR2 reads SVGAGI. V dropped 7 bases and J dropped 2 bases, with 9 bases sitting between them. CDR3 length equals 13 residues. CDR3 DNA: TGTGCCAGCACACCTAGCGCCTACAATGAGCAGTTCTTC. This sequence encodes CASTPSAYNEQFF.

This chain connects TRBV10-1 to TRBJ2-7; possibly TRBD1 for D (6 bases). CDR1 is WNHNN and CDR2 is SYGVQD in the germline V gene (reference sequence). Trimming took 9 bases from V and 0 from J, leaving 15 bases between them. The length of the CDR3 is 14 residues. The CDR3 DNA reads TGCGCCAGGGGTGGGGGCAGGGGCTCCTACGAGCAGTACTTC. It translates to CARGGGRGSYEQYF.

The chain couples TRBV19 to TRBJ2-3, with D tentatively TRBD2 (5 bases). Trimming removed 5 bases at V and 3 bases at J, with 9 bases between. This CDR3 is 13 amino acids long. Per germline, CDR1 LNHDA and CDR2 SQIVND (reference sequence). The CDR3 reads CASSLGETDTQYF. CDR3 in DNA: TGTGCCAGTAGTTTGGGAGAGACAGATACGCAGTATTTT.

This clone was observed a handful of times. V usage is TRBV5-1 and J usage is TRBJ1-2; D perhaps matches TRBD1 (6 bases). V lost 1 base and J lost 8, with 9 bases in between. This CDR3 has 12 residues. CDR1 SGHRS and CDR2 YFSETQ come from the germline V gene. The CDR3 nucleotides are TGCGCCAGCAGCTTGCTAGGGGGAGGCTACACCTTC. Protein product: CASSLLGGGYTF.

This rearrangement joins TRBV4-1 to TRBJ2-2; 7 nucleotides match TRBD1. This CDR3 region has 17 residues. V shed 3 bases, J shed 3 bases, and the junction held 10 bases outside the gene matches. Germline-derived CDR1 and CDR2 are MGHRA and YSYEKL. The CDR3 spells CASSQLNRGPDTGELFF. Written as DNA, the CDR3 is TGCGCCAGCAGCCAGTTGAACAGGGGCCCCGACACCGGGGAGCTGTTTTTT.

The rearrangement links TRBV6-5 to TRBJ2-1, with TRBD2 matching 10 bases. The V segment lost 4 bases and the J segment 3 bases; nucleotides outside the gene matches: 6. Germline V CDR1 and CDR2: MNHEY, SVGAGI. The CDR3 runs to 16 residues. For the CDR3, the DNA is TGTGCCAGCAGTTCCTCAGCGGGGGGGCACTACAATGAGCAGTTCTTC. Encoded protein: CASSSSAGGHYNEQFF.

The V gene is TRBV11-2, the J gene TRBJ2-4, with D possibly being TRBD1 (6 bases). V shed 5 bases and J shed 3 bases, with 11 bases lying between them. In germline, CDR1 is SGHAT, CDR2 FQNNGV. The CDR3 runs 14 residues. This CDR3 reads CASSQGPGKNIQYF. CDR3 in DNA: TGTGCCAGCAGCCAGGGGCCGGGCAAAAACATTCAGTACTTC.

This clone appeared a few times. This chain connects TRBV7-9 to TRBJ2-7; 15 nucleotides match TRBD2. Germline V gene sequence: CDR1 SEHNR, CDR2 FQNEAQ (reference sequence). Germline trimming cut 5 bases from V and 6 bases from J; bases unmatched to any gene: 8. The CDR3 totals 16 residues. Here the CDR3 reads CASSTGLAGGLPEQYF. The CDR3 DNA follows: TGTGCCAGCAGCACGGGACTAGCGGGAGGACTCCCCGAGCAGTACTTC.

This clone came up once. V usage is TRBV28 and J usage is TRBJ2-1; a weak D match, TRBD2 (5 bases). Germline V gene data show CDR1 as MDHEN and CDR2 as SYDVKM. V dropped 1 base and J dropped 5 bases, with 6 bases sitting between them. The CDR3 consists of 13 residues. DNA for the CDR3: TGTGCCAGCAGTTTATACGGGGACAATGAGCAGTTCTTC. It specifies CASSLYGDNEQFF.

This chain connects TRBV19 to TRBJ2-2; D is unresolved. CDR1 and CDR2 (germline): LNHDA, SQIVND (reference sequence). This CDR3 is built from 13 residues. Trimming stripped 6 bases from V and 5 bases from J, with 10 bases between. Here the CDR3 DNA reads TGTGCCAGTAGCATTGGGCTAACCGGGGAGCTGTTTTTT. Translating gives CASSIGLTGELFF. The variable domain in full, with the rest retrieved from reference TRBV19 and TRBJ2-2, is DGGITQSPKYLFRKEGQNVTLSCEQNLNHDAMYWYRQDPGQGLRLIYYSQIVNDFQKGDIAEGYSVSREKKESFPLTVTSAQKNPTAFYLCASSIGLTGELFFGEGSRLTVL.

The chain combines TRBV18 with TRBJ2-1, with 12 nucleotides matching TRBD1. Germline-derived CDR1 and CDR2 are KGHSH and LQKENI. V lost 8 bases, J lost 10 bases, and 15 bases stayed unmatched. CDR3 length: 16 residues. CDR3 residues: CASPSGTGGESGEQFF. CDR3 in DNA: TGTGCCAGCCCTTCCGGGACAGGGGGCGAGTCAGGAGAGCAGTTCTTC.

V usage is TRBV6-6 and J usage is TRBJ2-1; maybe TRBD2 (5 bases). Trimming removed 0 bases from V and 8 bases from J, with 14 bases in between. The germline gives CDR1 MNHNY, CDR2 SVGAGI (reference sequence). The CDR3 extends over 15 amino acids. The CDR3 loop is CASSYSYLAVDEQFF. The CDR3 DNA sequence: TGTGCCAGCAGTTACTCGTACCTAGCTGTTGATGAGCAGTTCTTC.

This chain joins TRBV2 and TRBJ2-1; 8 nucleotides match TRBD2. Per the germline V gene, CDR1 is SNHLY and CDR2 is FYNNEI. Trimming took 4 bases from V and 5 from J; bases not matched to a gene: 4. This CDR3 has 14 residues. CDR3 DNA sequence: TGTGCCAGCAGTGCCTGGGGACTAGACAATGAGCAGTTCTTC. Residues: CASSAWGLDNEQFF.

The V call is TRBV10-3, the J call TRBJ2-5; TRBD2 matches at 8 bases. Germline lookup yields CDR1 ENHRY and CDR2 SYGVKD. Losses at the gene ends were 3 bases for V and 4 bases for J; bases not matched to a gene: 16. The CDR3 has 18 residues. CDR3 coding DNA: TGTGCCATCAGTGACGGAGGGAGAAGCGGGGGTGTTGGAGAGACCCAGTACTTC. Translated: CAISDGGRSGGVGETQYF.

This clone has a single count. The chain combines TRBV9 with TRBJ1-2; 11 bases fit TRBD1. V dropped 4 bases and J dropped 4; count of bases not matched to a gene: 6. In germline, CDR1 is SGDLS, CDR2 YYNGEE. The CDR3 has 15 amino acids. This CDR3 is CASSFRDRGSYGYTF. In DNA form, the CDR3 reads TGTGCCAGCAGCTTCAGGGACAGGGGGTCCTATGGCTACACCTTC.

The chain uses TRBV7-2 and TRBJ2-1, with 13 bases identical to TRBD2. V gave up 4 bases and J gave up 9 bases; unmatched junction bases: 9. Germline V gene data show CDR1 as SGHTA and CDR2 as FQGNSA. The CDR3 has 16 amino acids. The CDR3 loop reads CASSSILAGGPVEQFF. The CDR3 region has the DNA TGTGCCAGCAGCTCAATACTAGCGGGAGGGCCCGTTGAGCAGTTCTTC.

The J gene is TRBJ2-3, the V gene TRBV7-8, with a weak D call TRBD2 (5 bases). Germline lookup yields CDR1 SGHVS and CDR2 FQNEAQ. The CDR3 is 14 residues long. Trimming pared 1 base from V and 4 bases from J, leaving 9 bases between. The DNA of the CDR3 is TGTGCCAGCAGCTTAGTAGTGGGAGCAGATACGCAGTATTTT. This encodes CASSLVVGADTQYF.

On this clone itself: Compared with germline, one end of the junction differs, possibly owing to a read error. The CDR3: CACLPGLAGAAGYNERFF. The CDR3 region has the DNA TGTGCCTGCCTACCGGGACTAGCGGGGGCCGCCGGTTACAATGAGCGGTTCTTC. V usage is TRBV30 and J usage is TRBJ2-1; 14 nucleotides match TRBD2. Germline CDR1 and CDR2: GTSNPN and SVGIG (reference sequence). This CDR3 is built from 18 residues. Complete variable domain (other parts from reference TRBV30 and TRBJ2-1): SQTIHQWPATLVQPVGSPLSLECTVEGTSNPNLYWYRQAAGRGLQLLFYSVGIGQISSEVPQNLSASRPQDRQFILSSKKLLLSDSGFYLCACLPGLAGAAGYNERFFGPGTRLTVL.

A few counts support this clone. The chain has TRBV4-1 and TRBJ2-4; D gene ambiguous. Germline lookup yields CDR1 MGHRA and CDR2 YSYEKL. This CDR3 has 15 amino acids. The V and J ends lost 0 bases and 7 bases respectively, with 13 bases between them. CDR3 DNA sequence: TGCGCCAGCAGCCAAGATCGACACCGCGCCAACATTCAGTACTTC. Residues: CASSQDRHRANIQYF.

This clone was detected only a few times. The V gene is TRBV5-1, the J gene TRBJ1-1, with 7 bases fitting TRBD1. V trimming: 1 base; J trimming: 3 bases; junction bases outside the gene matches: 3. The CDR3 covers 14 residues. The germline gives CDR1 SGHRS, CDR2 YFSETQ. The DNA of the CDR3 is TGCGCCAGCAGCTTGACCAGGGGGTACACTGAAGCTTTCTTT. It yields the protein CASSLTRGYTEAFF.

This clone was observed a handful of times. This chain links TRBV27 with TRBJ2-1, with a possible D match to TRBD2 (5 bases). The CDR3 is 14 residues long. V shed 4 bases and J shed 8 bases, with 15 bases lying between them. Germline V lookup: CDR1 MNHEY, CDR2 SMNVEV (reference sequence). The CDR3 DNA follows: TGTGCCAGCAGTTCTACGACCGGGGAGCATGAGCAGTTCTTC. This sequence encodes CASSSTTGEHEQFF.

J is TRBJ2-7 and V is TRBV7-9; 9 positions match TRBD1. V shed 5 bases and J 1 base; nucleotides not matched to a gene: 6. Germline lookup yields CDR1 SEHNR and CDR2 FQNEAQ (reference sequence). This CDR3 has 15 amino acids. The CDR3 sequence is CASSGQGLGSYEQYF. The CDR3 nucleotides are TGTGCCAGCAGCGGACAGGGGCTTGGATCCTACGAGCAGTACTTC. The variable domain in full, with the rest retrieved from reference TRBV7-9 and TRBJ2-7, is DTGVSQNPRHKITKRGQNVTFRCDPISEHNRLYWYRQTLGQGPEFLTYFQNEAQLEKSRLLSDRFSAERPKGSFSTLEIQRTEQGDSAMYLCASSGQGLGSYEQYFGPGTRLTVT.